This T cell receptor beta chain is from a study of shared clonotypes between healthy human individuals. The table came from immunoSEQ multiplex PCR; TCRdb's copy has only in-frame clones and leaves some out. The sample lists 2 million to 2.5 million clones, roughly 92% seen once, with 0.37% in the top ten. Germline V gene sequence: CDR1 LNHDA, CDR2 SQIVND (reference sequence). This CDR3 is built from 14 residues. The V and J genes are TRBV19 and TRBJ2-7, with unresolved D. The sample consisted of naive CD4+ T cells from PBMCs. Subset of the sample: CD45RA+ positively selected. The clonotype was recovered from a young man in good health. Some clones in this sample may be carry-over from other donors' samples. The CDR3 nucleotides are TGTGCGTCGGCCCGTACATCTAGGCCCTACGAGCAGTACTTC. Its translation is CASARTSRPYEQYF.